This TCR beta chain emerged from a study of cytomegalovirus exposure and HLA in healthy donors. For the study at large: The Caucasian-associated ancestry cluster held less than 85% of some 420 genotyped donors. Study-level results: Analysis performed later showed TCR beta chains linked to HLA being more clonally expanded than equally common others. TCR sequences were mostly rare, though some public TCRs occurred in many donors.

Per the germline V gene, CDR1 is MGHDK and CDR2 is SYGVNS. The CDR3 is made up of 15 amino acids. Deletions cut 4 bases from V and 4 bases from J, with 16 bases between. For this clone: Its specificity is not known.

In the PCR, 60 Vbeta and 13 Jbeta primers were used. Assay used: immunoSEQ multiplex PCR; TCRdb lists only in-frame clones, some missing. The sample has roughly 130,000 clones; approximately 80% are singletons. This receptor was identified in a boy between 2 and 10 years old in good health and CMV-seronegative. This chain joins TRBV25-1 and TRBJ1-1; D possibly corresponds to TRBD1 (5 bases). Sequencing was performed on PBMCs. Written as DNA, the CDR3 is TGTGCCAGCAGTGGCACCAGGGTGAAGGGCACTGAAGCTTTCTTT. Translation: CASSGTRVKGTEAFF.